The 15 T cell receptor beta chains given below trace back to one sample, sequenced in a study of cytomegalovirus exposure and HLA in healthy donors. The PCR made use of 60 Vbeta and 13 Jbeta primers. Some clones are missing from TCRdb's copy, which holds only in-frame ones; the method was immunoSEQ multiplex PCR. The sample shows approximately 240,000 clones, 70% to 85% of them seen only once. Sequenced material: PBMCs. The receptors shown here come from a woman aged 40 to 50 in good health and CMV-seronegative.

The chain recombines TRBV2 with TRBJ1-4, with a tentative D call TRBD1 (6 bases). The CDR3 extends over 14 amino acids. Germline lookup yields CDR1 SNHLY and CDR2 FYNNEI. The V end was cut by 3 bases, the J end by 8 bases, with 13 bases between. In nucleotides, the CDR3 is TGTGCCAGCAGTGACCAGACAGGTTTGGAAAAACTGTTTTTT. This gives the protein CASSDQTGLEKLFF. The variable domain in full, with the rest retrieved from reference TRBV2 and TRBJ1-4, is EPEVTQTPSHQVTQMGQEVILRCVPISNHLYFYWYRQILGQKVEFLVSFYNNEISEKSEIFDDQFSVERPDGSNFTLKIRSTKLEDSAMYFCASSDQTGLEKLFFGSGTQLSVL.

This clone was detected once. The chain uses TRBV9 and TRBJ1-3; 8 bases map to TRBD1. J was trimmed by 2 bases and V by 0 bases; bases with no gene match: 10. Germline loops: CDR1 SGDLS, CDR2 YYNGEE. The CDR3 is 18 amino acids. For the CDR3, the DNA is TGTGCCAGCAGCGTAGAACCCCAGGGGGCAGGCACTGGAAACACCATATATTTT. This sequence encodes CASSVEPQGAGTGNTIYF.

This rearrangement joins TRBV28 to TRBJ1-5; 7 bases align to TRBD1. The CDR3 is made up of 15 amino acids. The trim removed 6 bases at V and 1 base at J, leaving 6 bases unmatched. CDR1 and CDR2 (germline): MDHEN, SYDVKM. The CDR3, as DNA: TGTGCCAGCAGGCCGTGGGGACAGAGCAATCAGCCCCAGCATTTT. It is translated as CASRPWGQSNQPQHF.

J is TRBJ2-1 and V is TRBV28; D is undetermined. This CDR3 has 12 amino acids. Between the trimmed V and J ends, which lost 6 bases and 0 bases, there was a span of 3 bases. Per the germline V gene, CDR1 is MDHEN and CDR2 is SYDVKM. The CDR3 is CASRSSYNEQFF. CDR3 in DNA: TGTGCCAGCAGGAGCTCCTACAATGAGCAGTTCTTC.

The chain employs TRBV9 and TRBJ2-2; possible D gene TRBD2, 6 bases. Deletions cut 4 bases from V and 7 bases from J, with 11 bases between. From germline, CDR1 is SGDLS and CDR2 YYNGEE. There are 13 residues in the CDR3. The DNA of the CDR3 is TGTGCCAGCAGCCTCGTGGAGGGCGGGGAGCTGTTTTTT. It specifies CASSLVEGGELFF.

The rearrangement links TRBV30 to TRBJ2-5, with 8 bases fitting TRBD1. The CDR3 extends over 14 amino acids. V was pared by 5 bases and J by 1 base, with 6 bases of the junction left unmatched. Germline V gene data show CDR1 as GTSNPN and CDR2 as SVGIG (reference sequence). The CDR3 DNA sequence: TGTGCCTGGGGGACCGGACAGGGCCAAGAGACCCAGTACTTC. Translating gives CAWGTGQGQETQYF. The variable domain in full, completed from reference TRBV30 and TRBJ2-5, reads SQTIHQWPATLVQPVGSPLSLECTVEGTSNPNLYWYRQAAGRGLQLLFYSVGIGQISSEVPQNLSASRPQDRQFILSSKKLLLSDSGFYLCAWGTGQGQETQYFGPGTRLLVL.

This clone is a singleton in its sample. This chain uses TRBV4-3 with TRBJ2-1; D uncertain. Germline V gives CDR1 LGHNA, CDR2 YSLEER. Trimming cost V 4 bases and J 6 bases, with 19 bases left between them. The CDR3 extends over 16 amino acids. Here the CDR3 reads CASSPIEIPMVNEQFF. The CDR3 DNA reads TGCGCCAGCAGCCCGATTGAGATCCCCATGGTCAATGAGCAGTTCTTC.

This chain joins TRBV28 and TRBJ1-5; D unresolved. Trimming stripped 5 bases from V and 6 bases from J, with 8 bases between. This CDR3 comprises 12 residues. CDR1 is MDHEN, CDR2 SYDVKM, per germline. CDR3 in DNA: TGTGCCAGCAGTCGAGGCAGTCAGCCCCAGCATTTT. The encoded protein is CASSRGSQPQHF.

This clone showed up many times. The V gene is TRBV2, the J gene TRBJ2-2, with a possible D match to TRBD1 (5 bases). This CDR3 is 15 amino acids long. Trimming shortened V by 4 bases and J by 3 bases, and 12 bases separated the two germline ends. CDR1 is SNHLY, CDR2 FYNNEI, per germline. CDR3 region: CASSVGAGHTGELFF. The CDR3 DNA reads TGTGCCAGCAGTGTAGGGGCCGGGCACACCGGGGAGCTGTTTTTT.

The rearrangement links TRBV10-3 to TRBJ1-2; no clear D. The germline gives CDR1 ENHRY, CDR2 SYGVKD. Trimming removed 4 bases from V and 5 bases from J, with 5 bases in between. The CDR3 has 11 residues. The CDR3 is CAISGEYGYTF. CDR3 DNA sequence: TGTGCCATCAGTGGCGAGTATGGCTACACCTTC.

The rearrangement joins TRBV9 to TRBJ2-7; tentatively, D is TRBD1 (6 bases). Germline V gene lookup returns CDR1 SGDLS and CDR2 YYNGEE. With 4 bases removed from V and 2 bases from J, the gap between germline ends came to 13 bases. CDR3 length equals 14 residues. This CDR3 reads CASSLGAAAYEQYF. CDR3 nucleotides: TGTGCCAGCAGCCTGGGGGCGGCCGCCTACGAGCAGTACTTC.

The chain combines TRBV10-3 with TRBJ1-1, with a weak D call TRBD1 (5 bases). Between the trimmed V and J ends, which lost 3 bases and 5 bases, there was a span of 13 bases. The germline V gene has CDR1 ENHRY and CDR2 SYGVKD. The CDR3 is 14 residues long. The CDR3 sequence is CAISDGGAFTEAFF. The CDR3, as DNA: TGTGCCATCAGTGATGGTGGGGCGTTTACTGAAGCTTTCTTT.

V and J are TRBV4-1 and TRBJ1-4, with a possible D match to TRBD1 (6 bases). Trimming cost V 4 bases and J 6 bases, with 18 bases left between them. The CDR3 has 16 residues. From germline, CDR1 is MGHRA and CDR2 YSYEKL. DNA of the CDR3: TGCGCCAGCAGCCTATCGCCGCACAGGGTAGATGAAAAACTGTTTTTT. Its protein product is CASSLSPHRVDEKLFF.

The chain links TRBV6-1 to TRBJ1-2; D is undetermined. Germline V gene data show CDR1 as MNHNS and CDR2 as SASEGT. This CDR3 comprises 15 residues. V lost 0 bases and J lost 2, with 10 bases in between. This CDR3 is CASSEAGGSNYGYTF. CDR3 bases: TGTGCCAGCAGTGAAGCAGGAGGGTCAAACTATGGCTACACCTTC.

The CDR3 loop is CASSLRPGQIEADTQYF. The CDR3 DNA follows: TGTGCCAGCAGCCTAAGGCCGGGACAGATAGAGGCAGATACGCAGTATTTT. The chain joins TRBV7-6 to TRBJ2-3; 7 bases fit TRBD1. This CDR3 spans 17 amino acids. The junction had 15 bases not matched to a gene; V was cut back by 5 bases and J by 4 bases. CDR1 SGHVS and CDR2 FNYEAQ come from the germline V gene.